The 21 T cell receptor beta chains listed next were all sequenced from one sample in a study of T cells after yellow fever vaccination. TCRdb itself ran the 5' RACE reads through MiXCR, one entry per CDR3 protein. The sample yields some 250,000 distinct CDR3 sequences, roughly 3.7% seen once. The material sequenced was PBMCs, taken 15 days after the yellow fever booster vaccination. The origin of the receptors is a man aged 18-30 years who received the YFV17D yellow fever vaccine.

This clonotype was detected ten times or more. This chain connects TRBV4-3 to TRBJ2-7, with 7 bases identical to TRBD1. With 1 base clipped from V and 2 bases from J, the junction kept 2 bases outside the gene matches. The CDR3 extends over 14 amino acids. Germline V gene lookup returns CDR1 LGHNA and CDR2 YSLEER. In DNA form, the CDR3 reads TGCGCCAGCAGCCAAGTCACAGGGGCCTACGAGCAGTACTTC. This sequence encodes CASSQVTGAYEQYF.

This clonotype was found many times. The gene calls are TRBV6-6 and TRBJ1-1; weak D call: TRBD1 (6 bases). This CDR3 is 15 amino acids long. V lost 5 bases, J lost 4 bases, and 17 bases lay in between. CDR1 and CDR2 from the germline V gene are MNHNY and SVGAGI (reference sequence). The CDR3 sequence is CASSPQQGPGTEAFF. The CDR3 DNA reads TGTGCCAGCAGTCCCCAACAGGGTCCGGGCACTGAAGCTTTCTTT.

In this sample, this clonotype turned up many times. The chain employs TRBV18 and TRBJ2-5; D unclear. Trimming removed 6 bases from V and 0 bases from J, with 8 bases in between. This CDR3 spans 13 amino acids. The germline V gene encodes CDR1 KGHSH and CDR2 LQKENI. The CDR3 bases are TGTGCCAGCTCTACCCAACACCAAGAGACCCAGTACTTC. Residues: CASSTQHQETQYF.

The gene calls are TRBV3-1 and TRBJ1-4, with TRBD1 identical over 11 bases. The CDR3 extends over 16 amino acids. With 4 bases clipped from V and 3 bases from J, the junction kept 4 bases outside the gene matches. Germline V gene sequence: CDR1 LGHDT, CDR2 YNNKEL (reference sequence). CDR3 sequence: CASSPGQGAANEKLFF. The CDR3 bases are TGTGCCAGCAGCCCCGGACAGGGGGCGGCTAATGAAAAACTGTTTTTT. The variable domain in full, with the rest retrieved from reference TRBV3-1 and TRBJ1-4, is DTAVSQTPKYLVTQMGNDKSIKCEQNLGHDTMYWYKQDSKKFLKIMFSYNNKELIINETVPNRFSPKSPDKAHLNLHINSLELGDSAVYFCASSPGQGAANEKLFFGSGTQLSVL.

In its sample, this clonotype was seen many times. V gene TRBV6-6 combines with J gene TRBJ1-1; no firm D call. The CDR3 spans 14 residues. V shed 6 bases and J shed 4 bases, with 15 bases lying between them. CDR1 and CDR2 from the germline V gene are MNHNY and SVGAGI (reference sequence). CDR3 region: CASSLRMAVTEAFF. The CDR3 DNA sequence: TGTGCCAGCAGCTTACGGATGGCAGTCACTGAAGCTTTCTTT.

This clonotype was recorded at least ten times. The V call is TRBV18, the J call TRBJ1-1; a weak D match, TRBD1 (6 bases). Germline CDR1 and CDR2: KGHSH and LQKENI. The CDR3 spans 15 residues. Deletions cut 6 bases from V and 0 bases from J, with 14 bases between. CDR3 residues: CASSPVDSVNTEAFF. CDR3 sequence (DNA): TGTGCCAGCTCGCCTGTGGACAGCGTGAACACTGAAGCTTTCTTT.

This clonotype was counted many times. This rearrangement joins TRBV12-3 or TRBV12-4 to TRBJ1-5, with D perhaps TRBD1 (5 bases). The V end lost 3 bases, the J end lost 1 base, and 10 bases lay between the germline ends. This CDR3 comprises 15 residues. The DNA for the CDR3 is TGTGCCAGCAGTTTCTTGGGGGGAAGCAATCAGCCCCAGCATTTT. Protein sequence: CASSFLGGSNQPQHF.

In its sample, this clonotype was seen many times. V gene TRBV4-3 combines with J gene TRBJ2-2; a weak D match, TRBD1 (5 bases). Germline V gene lookup returns CDR1 LGHNA and CDR2 YSLEER. The CDR3 consists of 17 residues. V lost 4 bases and J lost 1, with 16 bases in between. The CDR3 loop is CASSRTAMGQNTGELFF. The CDR3 nucleotides are TGCGCCAGCAGCCGTACCGCCATGGGGCAGAACACCGGGGAGCTGTTTTTT.

This clonotype has just one count. An end of the junction does not agree with germline; a read error may underlie this. The chain uses TRBV7-9 and TRBJ1-2; D remains unclear. Germline assignment: CDR1 SEHNR and CDR2 FQNEAQ (reference sequence). This CDR3 spans 14 amino acids. In DNA form, the CDR3 reads TGTGCCAGCAGCTTAGCAGGAATTATCTATGGCAACACCTTC. It codes for CASSLAGIIYGNTF.

This clonotype was seen ten or more times. The chain has TRBV3-1 and TRBJ1-2; the match to TRBD1 covers 8 bases. Trimming took 3 bases from V and 8 from J; bases not matched to a gene: 8. CDR1 LGHDT and CDR2 YNNKEL come from the germline V gene (reference sequence). The CDR3 is 14 residues long. The CDR3 sequence is CASSQDRAVGGYTF. CDR3 DNA sequence: TGTGCCAGCAGCCAGGACAGGGCGGTCGGGGGCTACACCTTC.

In this sample, this clonotype turned up many times. V and J are TRBV20-1 and TRBJ2-1; TRBD1 might be the D (6 bases). Germline CDR1 reads DFQATT; CDR2 reads SNEGSKA (reference sequence). The V end lost 6 bases, the J end lost 0 bases, and 12 bases lay between the germline ends. The CDR3 loop spans 14 amino acids. The CDR3 region is CSAHSRGSYNEQFF. Here the CDR3 DNA reads TGCAGTGCCCATAGCAGGGGCTCCTACAATGAGCAGTTCTTC.

This clonotype came up many times. The V call is TRBV12-3 or TRBV12-4, the J call TRBJ2-7; D gene uncertain. With 3 bases removed from V and 5 bases from J, the gap between germline ends came to 5 bases. The CDR3 loop spans 11 amino acids. CDR3 sequence reads: CASSLFHEQYF. CDR3 nucleotide sequence: TGTGCCAGCAGTTTGTTCCACGAGCAGTACTTC.

This clonotype was counted at least ten times. The rearrangement links TRBV7-2 to TRBJ2-5; D is uncertain. Trimming removed 1 base from V and 9 bases from J, with 18 bases in between. Germline lookup yields CDR1 SGHTA and CDR2 FQGNSA. The length of the CDR3 is 15 residues. CDR3 residues: CASSLEVSRAGAQYF. The CDR3 nucleotides read TGTGCCAGCAGCTTAGAAGTGTCTAGGGCTGGGGCCCAGTACTTC.

This clonotype came up many times. The V gene is TRBV5-6, the J gene TRBJ1-2, with 7 bases fitting TRBD1. Germline V gene lookup returns CDR1 SGHDT and CDR2 YYEEEE. This CDR3 is 15 amino acids long. The trim removed 5 bases at V and 2 bases at J, leaving 9 bases unmatched. The CDR3: CASRVRQGQNYGYTF. CDR3 DNA sequence: TGTGCCAGCAGAGTCAGACAGGGACAGAACTATGGCTACACCTTC.

In its sample, this clonotype was seen many times. The V call is TRBV27, the J call TRBJ1-5; tentative D call: TRBD1 (6 bases). This CDR3 spans 16 amino acids. Between the trimmed V and J ends, which lost 4 bases and 3 bases, there was a span of 16 bases. In germline, CDR1 is MNHEY, CDR2 SMNVEV (reference sequence). CDR3 loop: CASSSPRGESNQPQHF. The CDR3 nucleotides are TGTGCCAGCAGTTCCCCGAGGGGGGAGTCCAATCAGCCCCAGCATTTT.

Many counts were recorded for this clonotype. This sequence joins TRBV3-1 and TRBJ2-5, with TRBD2 matching over 10 bases. V shed 2 bases and J 2 bases; nucleotides not matched to a gene: 14. The CDR3 sequence is 19 residues long. Germline lookup yields CDR1 LGHDT and CDR2 YNNKEL (reference sequence). The CDR3 spells CASSQKIWTSGYGQETQYF. DNA for the CDR3: TGTGCCAGCAGCCAAAAGATTTGGACTAGCGGATACGGACAAGAGACCCAGTACTTC.

This clonotype was picked up many times. The V gene is TRBV15, the J gene TRBJ2-5, with D perhaps matching TRBD1 or TRBD2 (5 bases each). The germline CDR1 and CDR2 sequences are LNHNV and YYDKDF (reference sequence). This CDR3 has 15 residues. Trimming removed 0 bases at V and 9 bases at J, with 17 bases between. CDR3 sequence: CATSRDREGIGAQYF. The DNA of the CDR3 is TGTGCCACCAGCAGAGATCGCGAGGGGATTGGGGCCCAGTACTTC.

This clonotype was counted at least ten times. The chain combines TRBV4-3 with TRBJ2-6; 7 bases align to TRBD1. CDR1 is LGHNA, CDR2 YSLEER, per germline. There are 18 residues in the CDR3. V gave up 1 base and J gave up 2 bases; unmatched junction bases: 8. This chain's CDR3 is CASSQAVGGGPGANVLTF. The CDR3 DNA sequence: TGCGCCAGCAGCCAAGCTGTAGGGGGCGGCCCTGGGGCCAACGTCCTGACTTTC.

This clonotype was counted ten times or more. CDR3 sequence reads: CSATLQGSDEQFF. In DNA, the CDR3 is TGCAGTGCTACCTTACAGGGTTCCGATGAGCAGTTCTTC. The rearrangement joins TRBV20-1 to TRBJ2-1; possible D gene TRBD1, 6 bases. Per the germline V gene, CDR1 is DFQATT and CDR2 is SNEGSKA (reference sequence). This CDR3 comprises 13 residues. Trimming left V 4 bases short and J 8 bases short, with 15 bases between.

At least ten counts were recorded for this clonotype. This chain uses TRBV2 with TRBJ2-7; D might be TRBD1 (5 bases). There are 14 residues in the CDR3. The germline V gene has CDR1 SNHLY and CDR2 FYNNEI. V shed 7 bases and J shed 6 bases, with 19 bases lying between them. The CDR3 DNA reads TGTGCCAGCACGGTGGCAGGGCGTAGTGGCGAGCAGTACTTC. Protein product: CASTVAGRSGEQYF. Drawing the rest from reference TRBV2 and TRBJ2-7, the complete variable domain is EPEVTQTPSHQVTQMGQEVILRCVPISNHLYFYWYRQILGQKVEFLVSFYNNEISEKSEIFDDQFSVERPDGSNFTLKIRSTKLEDSAMYFCASTVAGRSGEQYFGPGTRLTVT.

This clonotype was detected ten times or more. The chain couples TRBV24-1 to TRBJ2-2; a possible D gene is TRBD1 (6 bases). Germline CDR1 reads KGHDR; CDR2 reads SFDVKD. The CDR3 spans 13 residues. Trimming removed 12 bases at V and 3 bases at J, with 13 bases between. CDR3 DNA: TGTGCCGCTGGGCGGACAGACACCGGGGAGCTGTTTTTT. Amino acids: CAAGRTDTGELFF.